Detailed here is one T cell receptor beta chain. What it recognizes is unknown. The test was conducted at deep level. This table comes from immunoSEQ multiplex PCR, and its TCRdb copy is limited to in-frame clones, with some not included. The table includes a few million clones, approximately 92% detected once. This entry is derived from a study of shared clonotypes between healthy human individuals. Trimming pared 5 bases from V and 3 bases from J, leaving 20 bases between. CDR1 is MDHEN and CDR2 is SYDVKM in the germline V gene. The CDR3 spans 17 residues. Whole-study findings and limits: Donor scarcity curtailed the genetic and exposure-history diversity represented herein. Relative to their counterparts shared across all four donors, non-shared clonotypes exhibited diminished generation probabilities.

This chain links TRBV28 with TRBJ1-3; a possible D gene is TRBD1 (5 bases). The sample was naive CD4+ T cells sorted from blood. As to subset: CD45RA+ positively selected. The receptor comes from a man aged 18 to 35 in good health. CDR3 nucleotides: TGTGCCAGCAGTGGGTCCTTGGGAGGGGATGGTGGAAACACCATATATTTT. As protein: CASSGSLGGDGGNTIYF.